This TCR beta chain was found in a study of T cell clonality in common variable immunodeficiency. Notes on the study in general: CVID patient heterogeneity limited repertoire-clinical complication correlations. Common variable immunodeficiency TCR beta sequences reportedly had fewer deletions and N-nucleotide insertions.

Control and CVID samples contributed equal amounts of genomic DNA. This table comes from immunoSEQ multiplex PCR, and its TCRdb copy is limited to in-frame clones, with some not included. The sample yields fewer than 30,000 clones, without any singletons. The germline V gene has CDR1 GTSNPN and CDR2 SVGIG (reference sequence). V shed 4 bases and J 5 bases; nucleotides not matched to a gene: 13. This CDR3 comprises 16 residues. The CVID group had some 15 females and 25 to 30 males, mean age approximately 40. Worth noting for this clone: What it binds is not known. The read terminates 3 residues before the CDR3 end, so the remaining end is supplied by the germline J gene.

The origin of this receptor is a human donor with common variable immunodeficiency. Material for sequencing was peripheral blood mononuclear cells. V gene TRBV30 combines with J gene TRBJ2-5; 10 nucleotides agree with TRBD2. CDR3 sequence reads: CAWMGARLAGVETQYF. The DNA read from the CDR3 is TGTGCCTGGATGGGGGCCCGGCTAGCGGGGGTTGAGACC.